A single sample is the source of the 9 T cell receptor beta chains below, sequenced in a study of shared clonotypes between healthy human individuals (dated by TCRdb to the early 2020s). Library preparation employed the immunoSEQ multiplex PCR assay. TCRdb carries this immuneACCESS record with in-frame sequences only. Its versions omit some clonotypes, under half of them owing to an unresolved V gene in the studies checked, with the rest unexplained. The sample profile shows 2 million to 2.5 million clones; nearly 97% of them were found once. The ten largest clones represent roughly 0.13% of the sample. Sequencing used naive CD4+ T cells sorted from blood. The sample's cell subset or site label is to be understood as: CD45RA+ positively selected. Receptors originate from a man aged 18 to 30 in good health.

The chain is built from TRBV2 and TRBJ2-3, with D possibly being TRBD2 (5 bases). Between the trimmed V and J ends, which lost 7 bases and 2 bases, there was a span of 13 bases. In germline, CDR1 is SNHLY, CDR2 FYNNEI. The CDR3 consists of 14 residues. Here the CDR3 DNA reads TGTGCCAGCATGGAGACTATACACACAGATACGCAGTATTTT. Encoded protein: CASMETIHTDTQYF.

The rearrangement joins TRBV30 to TRBJ1-1; D unclear. Germline loops: CDR1 GTSNPN, CDR2 SVGIG (reference sequence). The CDR3 is 14 amino acids. V was pared by 0 bases and J by 1 base, with 9 bases between. CDR3: CAWSVRPGNTEAFF. Written as DNA, the CDR3 is TGTGCCTGGAGTGTACGTCCCGGGAACACTGAAGCTTTCTTT.

The V gene is TRBV11-2, the J gene TRBJ2-3; 7 bases align to TRBD2. V shed 5 bases and J 5 bases; nucleotides not matched to a gene: 10. CDR3 length: 15 residues. The germline V gene encodes CDR1 SGHAT and CDR2 FQNNGV. CDR3 protein: CASSGGGSRVDTQYF. The DNA of the CDR3 is TGTGCCAGCAGCGGGGGGGGATCACGCGTAGATACGCAGTATTTT.

V and J are TRBV5-1 and TRBJ2-5; perhaps TRBD1 as D (5 bases). The germline V and J ends were trimmed by 0 bases and 2 bases, with 11 bases remaining between them. CDR3 size: 15 residues. Germline CDR1 and CDR2: SGHRS and YFSETQ. The DNA for the CDR3 is TGCGCCAGCAGCTTGGACAGGCCACTTCAAGAGACCCAGTACTTC. Translated: CASSLDRPLQETQYF. Variable domain in full (rest from reference TRBV5-1 and TRBJ2-5): KAGVTQTPRYLIKTRGQQVTLSCSPISGHRSVSWYQQTPGQGLQFLFEYFSETQRNKGNFPGRFSGRQFSNSRSEMNVSTLELGDSALYLCASSLDRPLQETQYFGPGTRLLVL.

This clone appeared a single time. The chain has TRBV11-1 and TRBJ2-7; 7 bases line up with TRBD1. J gave up 8 bases and V 5 bases, and 12 bases lay outside the gene matches. This CDR3 contains 14 residues. Germline V gives CDR1 SGHAT, CDR2 FQDESV (reference sequence). The CDR3 DNA sequence: TGTGCCAGCAGCCGAGACAGGGCCCAGGGAAAGCAGTACTTC. It translates to CASSRDRAQGKQYF.

The chain combines TRBV11-2 with TRBJ1-6; 7 positions agree with TRBD1. J gave up 8 bases and V 3 bases, and 10 bases lay outside the gene matches. The CDR3 is 16 amino acids. Germline lookup yields CDR1 SGHAT and CDR2 FQNNGV. The CDR3 here is CASSFPVGTVYSPLHF. CDR3 bases: TGTGCCAGCAGCTTTCCTGTCGGGACAGTTTATTCACCCCTCCACTTT.

The chain has TRBV6-5 and TRBJ1-1; D is uncertain. Germline CDR1 and CDR2: MNHEY and SVGAGI. The CDR3 covers 15 residues. Trimming took off 0 bases at V and 3 bases at J, with 11 bases between the two ends. The CDR3 bases are TGTGCCAGCAGTTACTCGCGGGGAATGTACACTGAAGCTTTCTTT. This sequence encodes CASSYSRGMYTEAFF.

The J gene is TRBJ2-1, the V gene TRBV7-2; D possibly corresponds to TRBD1 (5 bases). The V gene's germline CDR1 is SGHTA and CDR2 FQGNSA. The CDR3 is 15 residues long. The V and J ends lost 4 bases and 6 bases respectively, with 16 bases between them. CDR3: CASSSFRRAGNEQFF. The DNA of the CDR3 is TGTGCCAGCAGCTCCTTTCGCAGGGCCGGCAATGAGCAGTTCTTC.

This CDR3 reads CASSYSASAFSYEQYF. In DNA, the CDR3 is TGTGCCAGCAGTTACTCGGCCAGTGCCTTCTCCTACGAGCAGTACTTC. The chain is built from TRBV6-5 and TRBJ2-7; no reliable D call. The germline V and J ends were trimmed by 0 bases and 0 bases, with 12 bases remaining between them. The CDR3 is 16 residues long. Germline V CDR1 and CDR2: MNHEY, SVGAGI.